Below are 5 T cell receptor beta chains sequenced from a single sample in a study of CD8 T cells in Susac syndrome. RNA amounts of 0.5 to 1 ug underwent reverse transcription with random hexamers. MiXCR, applied by TCRdb to the immunoSEQ multiplex PCR reads, yields one record per CDR3 protein. The repertoire holds about 400,000 distinct CDR3 sequences, with more than 80% as singletons. What was sequenced was CD8+ T cells from PBMCs. The source is a human donor with multiple sclerosis.

A single count supports this clonotype. The chain recombines TRBV11-2 with TRBJ2-7; unclear D gene. V was clipped by 1 base and J by 6 bases, with 7 bases between them. Germline loops: CDR1 SGHAT, CDR2 FQNNGV. CDR3 length: 12 amino acids. CDR3 bases: TGTGCCAGCAGCTTAGTGCCTATCGAGCAGTACTTC. The encoded protein is CASSLVPIEQYF.

The chain links TRBV12-3 or TRBV12-4 to TRBJ1-1; the D is unclear. The length of the CDR3 is 11 residues. Deletions cut 4 bases from V and 10 bases from J, with 10 bases between. CDR3 residues: CASSWGEGAFF. The CDR3 bases are TGTGCCAGCAGTTGGGGTGAAGGAGCTTTCTTT.

There are a few counts of this clonotype. The chain has TRBV7-6 and TRBJ2-1; D is unresolved. Trimming removed 1 base at V and 7 bases at J, with 11 bases between. This CDR3 region has 14 residues. The germline gives CDR1 SGHVS, CDR2 FNYEAQ. The CDR3 is CASSLGDGGNEQFF. The CDR3 bases are TGTGCCAGCAGCTTAGGTGACGGCGGAAATGAGCAGTTCTTC. The full variable domain, completed using reference TRBV7-6 and TRBJ2-1, is GAGVSQSPRYKVTKRGQDVALRCDPISGHVSLYWYRQALGQGPEFLTYFNYEAQQDKSGLPNDRFSAERPEGSISTLTIQRTEQRDSAMYRCASSLGDGGNEQFFGPGTRLTVL.

This clonotype was seen only a few times. V usage is TRBV5-4 and J usage is TRBJ2-5, with 10 bases fitting TRBD1. The CDR3 is 13 residues long. Germline V gives CDR1 SGHNT, CDR2 YYREEE (reference sequence). V trimming: 4 bases; J trimming: 12 bases; junction bases outside the gene matches: 9. The CDR3 reads CASSRDRGRVKYF. As DNA, the CDR3 is TGTGCCAGCAGCAGGGACAGGGGAAGGGTGAAGTACTTC.

The chain uses TRBV28 and TRBJ2-2; the match to TRBD2 covers 8 bases. This CDR3 spans 16 amino acids. CDR1 and CDR2 from the germline V gene are MDHEN and SYDVKM. V shed 3 bases, J shed 3 bases, and the junction held 6 bases outside the gene matches. CDR3 sequence (DNA): TGTGCCAGCAGTTTTAGCGGGGAAGTGTACACCGGGGAGCTGTTTTTT. It yields the protein CASSFSGEVYTGELFF.